A single sample gave rise to the 2 T cell receptor beta chains below, sequenced in a study of beta chain features in type 1 diabetes. Every isolated RNA sample was fully reverse transcribed, so sequencing captured expressed TCRB transcripts. The table came from immunoSEQ multiplex PCR; TCRdb's copy has only in-frame clones and leaves some out. The sample carries 850,000 to 900,000 clones, roughly 17% recorded once. The sample consisted of naive CD4+ T cells from blood. These receptors originate from a young woman in good health.

CDR3 region: CASSQDLGLGGRNEQFF. The CDR3 DNA follows: TGTGCCAGCAGCCAAGATCTGGGTTTGGGGGGTCGGAATGAGCAGTTCTTC. This rearrangement joins TRBV14 to TRBJ2-1; D might be TRBD2 (6 bases). Trimming shortened V by 0 bases and J by 7 bases, and 19 bases separated the two germline ends. This CDR3 is built from 17 residues. From germline, CDR1 is SGHDN and CDR2 FVKESK.

For this clone: Other DNA sequences of this sample code for an identical CDR3. The rearrangement uses TRBV4-3 and TRBJ2-6, with D perhaps matching TRBD2 (5 bases). Trimming pared 3 bases from V and 0 bases from J, leaving 9 bases between. CDR1 LGHNA and CDR2 YSLEER come from the germline V gene. The CDR3 loop spans 16 amino acids. CDR3: CASSQGVNSGANVLTF. The CDR3 DNA is TGCGCCAGCAGCCAGGGAGTAAACTCTGGGGCCAACGTCCTGACTTTC.